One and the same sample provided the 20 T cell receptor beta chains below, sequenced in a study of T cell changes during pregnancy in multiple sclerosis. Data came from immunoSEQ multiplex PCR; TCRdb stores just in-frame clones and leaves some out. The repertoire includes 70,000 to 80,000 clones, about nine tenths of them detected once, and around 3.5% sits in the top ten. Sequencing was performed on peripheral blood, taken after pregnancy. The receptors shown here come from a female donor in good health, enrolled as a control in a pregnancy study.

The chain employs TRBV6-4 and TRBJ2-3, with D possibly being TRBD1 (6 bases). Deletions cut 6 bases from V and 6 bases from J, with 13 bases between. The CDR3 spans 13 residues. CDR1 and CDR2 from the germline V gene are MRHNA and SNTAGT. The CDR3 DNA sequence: TGTGCCAGCAGCGGGACACCTGAGGATACGCAGTATTTT. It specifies CASSGTPEDTQYF.

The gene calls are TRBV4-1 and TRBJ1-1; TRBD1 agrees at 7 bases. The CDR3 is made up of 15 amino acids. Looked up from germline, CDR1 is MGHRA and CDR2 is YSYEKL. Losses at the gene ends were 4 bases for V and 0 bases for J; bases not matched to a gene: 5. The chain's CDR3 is CASSLTGNMNTEAFF. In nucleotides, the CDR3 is TGCGCCAGCAGCCTGACAGGGAACATGAACACTGAAGCTTTCTTT.

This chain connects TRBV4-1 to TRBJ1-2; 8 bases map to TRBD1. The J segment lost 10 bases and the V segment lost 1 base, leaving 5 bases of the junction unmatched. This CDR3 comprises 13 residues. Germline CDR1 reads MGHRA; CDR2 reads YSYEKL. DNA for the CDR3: TGCGCCAGCAGCCAAGTTCGGGACAGGAACTACACCTTC. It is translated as CASSQVRDRNYTF.

The CDR3 loop is CASSAEAADTQYF. The CDR3 coding sequence is TGTGCCAGCAGTGCAGAAGCGGCAGATACGCAGTATTTT. The chain links TRBV2 to TRBJ2-3; possibly TRBD2 for D (5 bases). Germline assignment: CDR1 SNHLY and CDR2 FYNNEI. The V and J ends lost 4 bases and 4 bases respectively, with 9 bases between them. This CDR3 has 13 residues.

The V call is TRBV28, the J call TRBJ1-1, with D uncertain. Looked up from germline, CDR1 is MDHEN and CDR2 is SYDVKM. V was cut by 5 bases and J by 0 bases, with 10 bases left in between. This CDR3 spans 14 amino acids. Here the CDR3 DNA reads TGTGCCAGCAGTCACTCAGGCCTGAACACTGAAGCTTTCTTT. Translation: CASSHSGLNTEAFF.

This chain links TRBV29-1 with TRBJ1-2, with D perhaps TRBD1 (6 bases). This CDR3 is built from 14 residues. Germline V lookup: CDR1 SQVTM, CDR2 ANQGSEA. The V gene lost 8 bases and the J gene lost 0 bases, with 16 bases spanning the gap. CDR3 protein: CSIETRTANYGYTF. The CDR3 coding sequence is TGCAGCATCGAGACTCGGACAGCTAACTATGGCTACACCTTC.

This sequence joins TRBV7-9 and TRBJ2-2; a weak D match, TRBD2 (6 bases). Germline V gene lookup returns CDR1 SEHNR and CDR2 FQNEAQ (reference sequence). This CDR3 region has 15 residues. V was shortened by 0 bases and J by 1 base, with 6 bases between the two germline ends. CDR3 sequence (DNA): TGTGCCAGCAGCTTAGCGGGAGGGAACACCGGGGAGCTGTTTTTT. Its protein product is CASSLAGGNTGELFF.

In DNA form, the CDR3 reads TGTGCCAGCAGTCGCGGGACAGTATATTCTTCACCCCTCCACTTT. The encoded protein is CASSRGTVYSSPLHF. V gene TRBV27 combines with J gene TRBJ1-6; 7 nucleotides line up with TRBD1. From germline, CDR1 is MNHEY and CDR2 SMNVEV (reference sequence). After removal of 5 bases from V and 9 bases from J, the junction contained 10 bases not matched to a gene. The CDR3 covers 15 residues.

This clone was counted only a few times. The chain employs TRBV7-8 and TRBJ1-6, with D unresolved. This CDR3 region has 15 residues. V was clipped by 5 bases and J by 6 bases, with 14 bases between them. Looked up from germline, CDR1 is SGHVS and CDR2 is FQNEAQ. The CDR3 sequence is CASSPSGIANSPLHF. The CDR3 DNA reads TGTGCCAGCAGCCCCTCCGGGATCGCTAATTCACCCCTCCACTTT.

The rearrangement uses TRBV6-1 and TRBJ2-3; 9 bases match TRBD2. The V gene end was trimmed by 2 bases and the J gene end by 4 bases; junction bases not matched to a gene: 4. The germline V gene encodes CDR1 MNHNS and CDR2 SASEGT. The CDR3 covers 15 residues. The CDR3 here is CASSESGGGADTQYF. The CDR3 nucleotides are TGTGCCAGCAGTGAATCAGGCGGGGGGGCAGATACGCAGTATTTT.

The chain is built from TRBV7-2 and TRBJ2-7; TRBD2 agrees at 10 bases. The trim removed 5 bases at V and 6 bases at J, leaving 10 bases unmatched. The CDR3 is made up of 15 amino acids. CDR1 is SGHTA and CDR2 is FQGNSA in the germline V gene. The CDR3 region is CASSNRGPSGSEQYF. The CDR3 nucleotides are TGTGCCAGCAGCAACCGCGGGCCTAGCGGGAGCGAGCAGTACTTC.

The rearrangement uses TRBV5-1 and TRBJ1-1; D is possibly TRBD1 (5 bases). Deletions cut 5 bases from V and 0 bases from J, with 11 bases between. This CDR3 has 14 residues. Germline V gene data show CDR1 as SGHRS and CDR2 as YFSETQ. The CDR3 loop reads CASRATGLNTEAFF. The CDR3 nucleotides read TGCGCCAGCAGGGCTACAGGACTGAACACTGAAGCTTTCTTT.

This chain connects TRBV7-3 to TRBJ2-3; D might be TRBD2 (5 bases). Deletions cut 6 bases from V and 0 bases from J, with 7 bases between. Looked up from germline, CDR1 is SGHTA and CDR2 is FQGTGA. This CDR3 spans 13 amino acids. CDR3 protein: CASSSASTDTQYF. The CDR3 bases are TGTGCCAGCAGTAGCGCCAGCACAGATACGCAGTATTTT.

The CDR3 nucleotides read TGTGCCAGCAGTTTCGGGGACAGGACGTACGAGCAGTACTTC. Translation: CASSFGDRTYEQYF. The chain combines TRBV27 with TRBJ2-7; TRBD1 agrees at 8 bases. The CDR3 totals 14 residues. V dropped 3 bases and J dropped 4; count of bases not matched to a gene: 5. Germline lookup yields CDR1 MNHEY and CDR2 SMNVEV (reference sequence).

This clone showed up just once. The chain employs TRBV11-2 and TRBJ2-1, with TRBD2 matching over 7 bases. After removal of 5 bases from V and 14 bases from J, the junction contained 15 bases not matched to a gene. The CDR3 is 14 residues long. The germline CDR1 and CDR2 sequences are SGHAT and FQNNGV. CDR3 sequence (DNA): TGTGCCAGCAGCCCATTAATCGTCGGCGGGAGAAAGTTCTTC. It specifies CASSPLIVGGRKFF.

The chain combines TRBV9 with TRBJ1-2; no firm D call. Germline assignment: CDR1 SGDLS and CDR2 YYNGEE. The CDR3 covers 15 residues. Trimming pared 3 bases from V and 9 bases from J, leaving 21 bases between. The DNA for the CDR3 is TGTGCCAGCAGCGCAGACGGGGTCGCCACCGCCCGCTACACCTTC. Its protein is CASSADGVATARYTF.

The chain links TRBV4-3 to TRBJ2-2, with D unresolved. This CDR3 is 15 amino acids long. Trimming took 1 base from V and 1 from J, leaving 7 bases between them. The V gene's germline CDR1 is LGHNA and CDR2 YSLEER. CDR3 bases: TGCGCCAGCAGCCAAGCCTCGGGGAACACCGGGGAGCTGTTTTTT. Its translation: CASSQASGNTGELFF.

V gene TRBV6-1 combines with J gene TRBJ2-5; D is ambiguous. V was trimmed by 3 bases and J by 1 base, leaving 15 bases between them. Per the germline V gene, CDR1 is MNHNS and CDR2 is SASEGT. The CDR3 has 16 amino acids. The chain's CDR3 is CASSEMREAAQETQYF. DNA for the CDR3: TGTGCCAGCAGTGAGATGCGAGAGGCTGCCCAAGAGACCCAGTACTTC.

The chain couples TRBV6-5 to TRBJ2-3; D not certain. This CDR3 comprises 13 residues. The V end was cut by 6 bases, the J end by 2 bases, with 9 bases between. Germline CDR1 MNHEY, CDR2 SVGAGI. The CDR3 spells CASSQKFTDTQYF. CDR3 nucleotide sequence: TGTGCCAGCAGCCAGAAGTTCACAGATACGCAGTATTTT.

CDR3 bases: TGCGCCAGCAGCTTGGATACGGGAACCGGTGAGTTCTTC. Translated: CASSLDTGTGEFF. The chain has TRBV5-1 and TRBJ2-1; D is perhaps TRBD2 (5 bases). Trimming cost V 0 bases and J 14 bases, with 15 bases left between them. Germline V CDR1 and CDR2: SGHRS, YFSETQ. This CDR3 region has 13 residues.